This record looks at one TCR beta chain sequence and its context. The antigen is undetermined. TCR alpha and TCR beta cDNA libraries carrying sample barcodes and UMIs came from 5'RACE with constant-segment primers. One entry per CDR3 protein, called by TCRdb with MiXCR from the 5' RACE reads. The table records 300,000 to 350,000 distinct CDR3 sequences, about an eighth of them present only once. This entry comes from a study of T-cell memory formation after mild COVID-19. The study, taken as a whole, reports: Among CD4+ contracting clones, most were CM and EM, and CD8+ ones EMRA. Clones that got smaller from day 15 to 85 had even CD4/CD8, while clones growing later tipped toward CD4+. Cross-reactive memory seemingly joined, as some responding clones were found in pre-infection memory.

The receptor's source is a man aged 18 to 29 who had mild COVID-19 (a few samples of this study predate the infection). Cell type and time point are not known. The specimen was PBMCs or a T cell subset sorted from them (not recorded which).

This CDR3 is CASSYVIPGYNEQFF. CDR3 in DNA: TGTGCCAGCAGTTACGTGATACCAGGATACAATGAGCAGTTCTTC. The chain is built from TRBV6-2 or TRBV6-3 and TRBJ2-1; D ambiguous. V lost 2 bases to trimming and J lost 4 bases, with 12 bases between them. This CDR3 has 15 amino acids. Per the germline V gene, CDR1 is MNHEY and CDR2 is SVGEGT.